Described below is a single T cell receptor beta chain sequence and its context. This clone's antigen is unknown. No much larger clonotype is one base removed from it; base qualities were not supplied. What the time point label conveys for this sample: baseline before first vaccination. Vaccinee samples came from UK trials COV001 and COV002, including a single-blind randomized controlled phase 2/3 trial of AZD1222 (ChAdOx1 nCoV-19) in healthy adults. For TCRbeta chain sequencing, PBMC samples were collected from trial participants at day 0 and at day 28 after the second dose. The sample comes from a study of T cell responses to AZD1222 COVID-19 vaccine (dated by TCRdb to 2020 to 2022). A note on the overall study: Because spike-specific TCR depth and breadth did not differ between the two schedules, AZD1222 recipients who got a second dose at roughly 4 weeks were pooled with those who got a second dose at roughly 12 weeks. A total of under 250 trial participants underwent TCR sequencing, of whom under 220 had received two doses of AZD1222 and around 26 had received two doses of the MenACWY control vaccine. Enrollment into the trials was organized by age into subgroups of 18-55, 56-69 and 70-plus years, and those subgroups contained about 160, 30 and 59 TCR-sequenced participants, respectively.

CDR1 and CDR2, per the germline V gene (reference sequence), are LNHDA and SQIVND. From cysteine to phenylalanine, the CDR3 is 15 amino acids long. Only CDR3 DNA remains: 45 bases, in frame from the first base. V and J lose 3 bases and 11 bases, and a span of 20 bases separates them. The CDR3 regions of human TCRbeta chains were subjected to immunosequencing. The original pipeline was this. Repertoire TCRs were checked for matches against a reference library of SARS-CoV-2-specific TCRs that had been generated using the MIRA antigen-specificity platform. Breadth was defined as the fraction of unique TCRs that were SARS-CoV-2-associated. Depth was defined as the fraction of total T cells that were SARS-CoV-2-associated. Each spike-specific TCR was assigned to its reactive spike region and to a CD4 or CD8 class using the MIRA data. Log10-transformed breadth and depth values were compared by one-way ANOVA with Sidak's multiple comparisons tests. The table was pulled from immuneACCESS by TCRdb, which kept in-frame rearrangements only. Such tables lose some clones; where checked, under half of the loss comes from unresolved V genes, and the rest has no known cause. That table furnishes V, J and clone size, whereas the DNA furnished D and trimming. The sample table holds more than 85,000 clones, of which 85% to 90% were seen once. The ten biggest clones cover 16% of the sample.

General study outcomes and caveats: After two AZD1222 doses, both the breadth and the depth of spike-specific TCRs were significantly higher than at day 0 and than in MenACWY recipients. Because no samples from the day 14 peak response were available, repertoires could be characterized only after the peak T cell response. Nearly half of unique spike-specific TCRs reportedly recognized epitopes outside regions mutated in the B.1.351 and B.1.1.7 variants. In the small 56-69-year group, the increase in depth fell short of significance, most likely because of low power. Participants were mostly white British, with more females than males. The authors suggested clonal diversity may have been underestimated. Conclusions about previously exposed vaccinees are limited, since just six AZD1222 recipients were seropositive for SARS-CoV-2 at baseline. Vaccine-associated CD4 TCRs spanned the whole spike protein, with dominant responses in regions 160-218 and 743-854.

The sequence links TRBV19 to TRBJ1-3, with a weak D call of TRBD1 (5 bases match). The input for sequencing was peripheral blood, taken on day 0 of AZD1222 vaccination. The TCR sequence derives from an adult in good health. The CDR3 amino acid sequence is: CASSMGPRISVPIYF. The nucleotide sequence is TGTGCCAGTAGTATGGGACCGCGGATCTCTGTCCCCATATATTTT.